The 17 T cell receptor beta chains below were found in one sample sequenced in a study of molecular identifiers for immune sequencing clone quantification. One entry per CDR3 protein results from TCRdb running MiXCR on the PCR reads. The repertoire holds hundreds of thousands of distinct CDR3 sequences, with less than 30% as singletons. Sequencing was carried out using naive CD8+ T cells from blood, with Jurkat cell RNA spiked in. The sample's subset: FACS-sorted CD8+CD4-CCR7+CD45RA+ naive T cells. The receptor source for this set is a human donor in good health. Some libraries in this study had Jurkat cell RNA spiked in.

As regards this clonotype: This may arise from a read error, as a much more abundant clone is one base away. The rearrangement links TRBV28 to TRBJ2-7, with D perhaps matching TRBD1 (6 bases). The CDR3 extends over 13 amino acids. Germline-derived CDR1 and CDR2 are MDHEN and SYDVKM. The CDR3 DNA reads as TGTGCCAGCAGTTCCCTATTAGGGGGTGAGCAGGACTTC. Protein product: CASSSLLGGEQDF.

This clonotype was counted a few times. The chain joins TRBV28 to TRBJ2-7; maybe TRBD2 (5 bases). V was shortened by 4 bases and J by 5 bases, with 15 bases between the two germline ends. Germline loops: CDR1 MDHEN, CDR2 SYDVKM. This CDR3 comprises 14 residues. As DNA, the CDR3 is TGTGCCAGCAGTTCCCCCCGTACCGGGGACGAGCAGTACTTC. Amino acid sequence: CASSSPRTGDEQYF. The full variable domain, with the rest looked up from reference TRBV28 and TRBJ2-7, is DVKVTQSSRYLVKRTGEKVFLECVQDMDHENMFWYRQDPGLGLRLIYFSYDVKMKEKGDIPEGYSVSREKKERFSLILESASTNQTSMYLCASSSPRTGDEQYFGPGTRLTVT.

V and J are TRBV19 and TRBJ1-5; D remains ambiguous. The CDR3 is 16 residues long. CDR1 is LNHDA, CDR2 SQIVND, per germline (reference sequence). Between the trimmed V and J ends, which lost 3 bases and 4 bases, there was a span of 16 bases. The CDR3 coding sequence is TGTGCCAGTAGTATTTCTCTCGGCACTCAAAATCAGCCCCAGCATTTT. The encoded protein is CASSISLGTQNQPQHF.

Notes on this clonotype: This could be a read error, since a much larger clone is one nucleotide away. The chain uses TRBV4-3 and TRBJ2-3, with TRBD2 matching 7 bases. This CDR3 comprises 13 residues. CDR1 is LGHNA and CDR2 is YSLEER in the germline V gene. DNA of the CDR3: TGCGCCAGCAGCCCGACTAGCTACGATACGCAGTGTTTT. Translating gives CASSPTSYDTQCF.

This clonotype was observed many times. The V gene is TRBV5-1, the J gene TRBJ2-5, with 7 bases identical to TRBD1. The trim removed 4 bases at V and 0 bases at J, leaving 9 bases unmatched. The CDR3 runs 16 residues. Looked up from germline, CDR1 is SGHRS and CDR2 is YFSETQ. The CDR3 reads CASSPKTGLYQETQYF. The CDR3 DNA follows: TGCGCCAGCAGCCCCAAGACAGGGCTGTACCAAGAGACCCAGTACTTC.

This clonotype was observed a single time. The junction departs from germline at one end; a sequencing error may be responsible. The genes are TRBV19 and TRBJ1-5; D unclear. The CDR3 covers 17 residues. The germline V gene has CDR1 LNHDA and CDR2 SQIVND (reference sequence). The CDR3 sequence is CASSTKARTYNNQPHHF. CDR3 nucleotides: TGTGCCAGTAGTACAAAGGCCAGGACTTATAACAATCAGCCCCACCATTTT. The variable domain in full, with the rest retrieved from reference TRBV19 and TRBJ1-5, is DGGITQSPKYLFRKEGQNVTLSCEQNLNHDAMYWYRQDPGQGLRLIYYSQIVNDFQKGDIAEGYSVSREKKESFPLTVTSAQKNPTAFYLCASSTKARTYNNQPHHFGDGTRLSIL.

This clonotype was seen a handful of times. V usage is TRBV6-5 and J usage is TRBJ2-1; D may be TRBD2 (6 bases). Trimming took 5 bases from V and 2 from J, leaving 13 bases between them. CDR1 is MNHEY and CDR2 is SVGAGI in the germline V gene. The CDR3 is made up of 15 amino acids. CDR3 sequence: CASSTYGGTYNEQFF. In nucleotides, the CDR3 is TGTGCCAGCAGTACGTACGGGGGTACCTACAATGAGCAGTTCTTC.

This clonotype was recorded at least ten times. The chain is built from TRBV27 and TRBJ2-7; TRBD1 matches 12 bases. The germline gives CDR1 MNHEY, CDR2 SMNVEV (reference sequence). The CDR3 contains 17 residues. Trimming at V came to 6 bases and at J to 4 bases, leaving 13 bases not matched to a gene. CDR3 DNA sequence: TGTGCCAGCAGGCCTATCCCCCGGGACAGGGGGCTGTACGAGCAGTACTTC. This codes for CASRPIPRDRGLYEQYF.

The genes are TRBV4-2 and TRBJ2-5, with unresolved D. CDR1 and CDR2 (germline): LGHNA, YNFKEQ. The V gene lost 3 bases and the J gene lost 5 bases, with 13 bases spanning the gap. This CDR3 has 14 amino acids. The CDR3 spells CASSQIERVETQYF. DNA for the CDR3: TGTGCCAGCAGCCAGATAGAAAGGGTGGAGACCCAGTACTTC.

This clonotype has ten or more counts. V usage is TRBV29-1 and J usage is TRBJ2-3, with D perhaps matching TRBD1 or TRBD2 (5 bases each). Per the germline V gene, CDR1 is SQVTM and CDR2 is ANQGSEA. The CDR3 is 14 amino acids. Trimming cost V 6 bases and J 4 bases, with 17 bases left between them. The CDR3 here is CSVDTGLGPDTQYF. CDR3 in DNA: TGCAGCGTCGACACAGGACTGGGACCAGATACGCAGTATTTT.

The chain joins TRBV6-1 to TRBJ2-7; TRBD1 might be the D (7 bases). The CDR3 is made up of 15 amino acids. Trimming left V 4 bases short and J 3 bases short, with 16 bases between. Germline CDR1 and CDR2: MNHNS and SASEGT. The CDR3 DNA follows: TGTGCCAGCAGTGGAACAGGGGTGGGAGGCTACGAGCAGTACTTC. Protein: CASSGTGVGGYEQYF.

Ten or more counts support this clonotype. The CDR3 DNA is TGTGCCAGCAGTTCGCAGGGGCGAGATACGCAGTATTTT. Its protein product is CASSSQGRDTQYF. The V gene is TRBV6-5, the J gene TRBJ2-3, with D possibly matching TRBD1 (6 bases). Germline V lookup: CDR1 MNHEY, CDR2 SVGAGI. The CDR3 spans 13 residues. V lost 4 bases and J 5 bases, leaving 10 bases between the germline ends.

The sample holds a few counts of this clonotype. A junction boundary mismatches the germline segment, possibly from a read error. The chain carries TRBV7-6 and TRBJ2-3; 7 bases match TRBD1. From germline, CDR1 is SGHVS and CDR2 FNYEAQ. This CDR3 is 13 amino acids long. The CDR3 loop reads CTSSTGGTDTQYF. CDR3 DNA sequence: TGTACCAGCAGTACAGGGGGCACAGATACGCAGTATTTT.

The chain couples TRBV19 to TRBJ1-2, with D uncertain. Germline V gene sequence: CDR1 LNHDA, CDR2 SQIVND (reference sequence). The CDR3 is made up of 13 amino acids. V dropped 3 bases and J dropped 1 base, with 6 bases sitting between them. CDR3 sequence: CASSITGNYGYTF. The CDR3 DNA reads TGTGCCAGTAGTATCACGGGTAACTATGGCTACACCTTC.

This clonotype was counted many times. The CDR3 here is CASPGTGQETQYF. CDR3 nucleotides: TGTGCCAGCCCTGGGACAGGACAAGAGACCCAGTACTTC. The chain is built from TRBV6-1 and TRBJ2-5; TRBD1 matches at 8 bases. The junction had 4 bases not matched to a gene; V was cut back by 8 bases and J by 2 bases. This CDR3 contains 13 residues. Germline CDR1 MNHNS, CDR2 SASEGT.

V usage is TRBV6-4 and J usage is TRBJ1-2; D is undetermined. Trimming shortened V by 4 bases and J by 7 bases, and 25 bases separated the two germline ends. Germline values: CDR1 MRHNA, CDR2 SNTAGT. This CDR3 is built from 17 residues. CDR3 DNA sequence: TGTGCCAGCAGTGCACAAGATTCAGGACTTCCTTACTCTGGCTACACCTTC. Translated: CASSAQDSGLPYSGYTF.

Regarding this clonotype: A much more abundant neighbour one base away suggests this may be a read error. CDR3 sequence (DNA): TGCGTCAGCAGCCAAGCGGGGACCTACGAGCAGTACTTC. It translates to CVSSQAGTYEQYF. This chain joins TRBV4-3 and TRBJ2-7; 7 positions agree with TRBD2. The CDR3 extends over 13 amino acids. The germline V gene has CDR1 LGHNA and CDR2 YSLEER.